This TCR beta chain came from a study of blood T cell repertoires in COVID-19. Some clones are missing from TCRdb's copy, which holds only in-frame ones; the method was immunoSEQ multiplex PCR. The sample has some 150,000 clones, about four fifths seen once. V shed 4 bases and J shed 6 bases, with 12 bases lying between them. Germline CDR1 is LNHDA and CDR2 is SQIVND (reference sequence). The CDR3 has 13 residues. V gene TRBV19 combines with J gene TRBJ1-1; perhaps TRBD1 as D (5 bases). The sequenced sample consisted of PBMCs or T cells enriched from blood (not recorded which). The sequence was obtained from a woman aged 45-65 years who had been exposed to COVID-19. The CDR3 here is CASSTGIVPEAFF. DNA of the CDR3: TGTGCCAGTAGTACAGGGATTGTTCCTGAAGCTTTCTTT.